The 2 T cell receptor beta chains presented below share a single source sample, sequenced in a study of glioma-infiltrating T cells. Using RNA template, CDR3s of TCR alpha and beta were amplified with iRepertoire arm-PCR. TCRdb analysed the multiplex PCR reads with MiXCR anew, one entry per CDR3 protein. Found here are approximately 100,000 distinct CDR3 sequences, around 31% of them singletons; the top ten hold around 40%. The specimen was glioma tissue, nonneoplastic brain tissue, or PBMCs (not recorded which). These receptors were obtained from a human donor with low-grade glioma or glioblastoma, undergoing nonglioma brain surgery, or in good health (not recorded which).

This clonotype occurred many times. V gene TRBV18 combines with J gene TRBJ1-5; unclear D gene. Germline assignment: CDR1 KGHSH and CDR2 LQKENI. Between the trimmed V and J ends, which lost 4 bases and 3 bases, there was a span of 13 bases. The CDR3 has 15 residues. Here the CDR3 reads CASSLLTMDNQPQHF. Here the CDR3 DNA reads TGTGCCAGCTCACTACTTACCATGGACAATCAGCCCCAGCATTTT.

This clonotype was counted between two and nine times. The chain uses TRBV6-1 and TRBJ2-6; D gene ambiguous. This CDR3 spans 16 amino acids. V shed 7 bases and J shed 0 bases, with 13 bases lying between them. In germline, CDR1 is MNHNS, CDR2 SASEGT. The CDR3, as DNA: TGTGCCAGCATCCCATACCGAAGCTCTGGGGCCAACGTCCTGACTTTC. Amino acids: CASIPYRSSGANVLTF.